This TCR beta chain derives from a study of CXCR3-negative and CXCR3-positive naive CD8 T cells. For the study at large: Collectively, the libraries yielded 140 million or so TRB reads in total, at about 1.5 +/- 0.3 million per library.

Via 5' RACE with UMI labels, TRB cDNA libraries were prepared. TCRdb derives one entry per CDR3 protein from the 5' RACE reads, leaving out DNA. This sample's table reports about 63,000 distinct CDR3 sequences. CDR1 SEHNR and CDR2 FQNEAQ come from the germline V gene (reference sequence). The CDR3 loop spans 14 amino acids. In triplicate, each CD8+ T cell subset was sorted at under 350,000 cells per replicate. Study findings and constraints: Diversity was high in both naive subsets and much lower in memory cells. CXCR3-positive naive cells carried more hydrophobic TRB CDR3s than CXCR3-negative naive cells did.

On this clonotype itself: The antigen is undetermined.

The sample comprised naive CXCR3+ CD8+ T cells from blood. Subset in this sample: CD45RO-CCR7+CD27+CD95- naive CD8+ T cells expressing CXCR3 (TNR3+). This TCR derives from a human donor in good health. Some clones in this sample may be carry-over from other donors' samples. The genes are TRBV7-9 and TRBJ1-2; TCRdb outputs TRBD1, but without DNA this stays unchecked. CDR3 amino acids: CASSQQGDTYGYTF.